The 16 T cell receptor beta chains below were found in one sample sequenced in a study of blood T cell repertoires in COVID-19. TCRdb's table, derived via immunoSEQ multiplex PCR, lists solely in-frame clones and lacks some. The sample carries 300,000 or so clones, about 82% recorded once. Sequencing was carried out using peripheral blood. The origin of the receptors is a woman in her fifties or sixties with active or convalescent COVID-19.

The V call is TRBV29-1, the J call TRBJ2-7; D is uncertain. Germline CDR1 and CDR2: SQVTM and ANQGSEA. V shed 4 bases and J shed 7 bases, with 11 bases lying between them. This CDR3 spans 11 amino acids. CDR3 nucleotide sequence: TGCAGCGTTGTAGCTTCCCGGGAGCAGTACTTC. Amino acid sequence: CSVVASREQYF.

The gene calls are TRBV19 and TRBJ1-3; tentative D call: TRBD1 (6 bases). The CDR3 consists of 16 residues. Germline V lookup: CDR1 LNHDA, CDR2 SQIVND (reference sequence). V was shortened by 7 bases and J by 4 bases, with 20 bases between the two germline ends. The CDR3 DNA reads as TGTGCCAGTACCCCTGTCGGCGGGGGGGGCGGAAACACCATATATTTT. Translated, it gives CASTPVGGGGGNTIYF.

This clone was detected a few times. V gene TRBV7-9 combines with J gene TRBJ1-4, with D maybe TRBD1 (5 bases). V was shortened by 5 bases and J by 4 bases, with 14 bases between the two germline ends. Germline-derived CDR1 and CDR2 are SEHNR and FQNEAQ (reference sequence). The CDR3 loop spans 15 amino acids. CDR3 in DNA: TGTGCCAGCAGCGGATGGACAAAAAATAATGAAAAACTGTTTTTT. Amino acid sequence: CASSGWTKNNEKLFF.

Remarks on this clone: Other nucleotide sequences from this sample produce the same CDR3. The chain combines TRBV9 with TRBJ2-1; D is possibly TRBD2 (5 bases). The germline V and J ends were trimmed by 2 bases and 0 bases, with 6 bases remaining between them. Looked up from germline, CDR1 is SGDLS and CDR2 is YYNGEE. CDR3 length equals 14 residues. The CDR3 loop reads CASSVSGSYNEQFF. The CDR3 region has the DNA TGTGCCAGCAGCGTGAGCGGCTCCTACAATGAGCAGTTCTTC.

The chain has TRBV28 and TRBJ1-6; the D gene is possibly TRBD1 (6 bases). V gave up 2 bases and J gave up 6 bases, with 11 bases separating them. CDR1 and CDR2 from the germline V gene are MDHEN and SYDVKM. The CDR3 spans 15 residues. DNA for the CDR3: TGTGCCAGCAGTTTAGGTGGCAGGGGTAATTCACCCCTCCACTTT. Protein sequence: CASSLGGRGNSPLHF. The complete variable domain, with remaining parts taken from reference TRBV28 and TRBJ1-6, reads DVKVTQSSRYLVKRTGEKVFLECVQDMDHENMFWYRQDPGLGLRLIYFSYDVKMKEKGDIPEGYSVSREKKERFSLILESASTNQTSMYLCASSLGGRGNSPLHFGNGTRLTVT.

This chain connects TRBV11-2 to TRBJ2-6; D is unclear. Trimming stripped 7 bases from V and 0 bases from J, with 13 bases between. The length of the CDR3 is 16 residues. CDR1 and CDR2 (germline): SGHAT, FQNNGV. CDR3 nucleotides: TGTGCCAGCATAAAACTCCGGAGCTCTGGGGCCAACGTCCTGACTTTC. It is translated as CASIKLRSSGANVLTF.

V gene TRBV2 combines with J gene TRBJ1-6, with D unclear. Trimming took off 3 bases at V and 0 bases at J, with 3 bases between the two ends. Germline V gene data show CDR1 as SNHLY and CDR2 as FYNNEI. The CDR3 sequence is 14 residues long. The CDR3 nucleotides read TGTGCCAGCAGTGACAGCTCCTATAATTCACCCCTCCACTTT. Translating it yields CASSDSSYNSPLHF.

V and J are TRBV9 and TRBJ2-1, with 14 bases matching TRBD2. V lost 0 bases and J lost 5; bases outside the gene matches: 4. The CDR3 length is 17 residues. Germline CDR1 and CDR2: SGDLS and YYNGEE. The CDR3 reads CASSVGLGLAGDNEQFF. The CDR3 nucleotides read TGTGCCAGCAGCGTAGGACTGGGACTAGCGGGAGACAATGAGCAGTTCTTC.

This clone was seen ten or more times. In DNA, the CDR3 is TGTGCCAGCAGATTTAGCGGGATCGGAGAGACCCAGTACTTC. Translation gives CASRFSGIGETQYF. V and J are TRBV3-1 (or the pseudogene TRBV3-2) and TRBJ2-5, with TRBD2 matching 8 bases. The CDR3 is made up of 14 amino acids. The J segment lost 4 bases and the V segment lost 6 bases, leaving 7 bases of the junction unmatched. Per germline, CDR1 LGHDT and CDR2 YNNKEL (reference sequence).

The chain links TRBV11-3 to TRBJ2-7; TRBD1 agrees at 9 bases. The CDR3 covers 14 residues. J was trimmed by 5 bases and V by 5 bases; bases with no gene match: 7. Per germline, CDR1 SGHNT and CDR2 YENEEA. The CDR3 loop reads CASSLGQGSDEQYF. DNA for the CDR3: TGTGCCAGCAGCCTCGGACAGGGGTCCGACGAGCAGTACTTC.

This clone was observed a single time. The chain carries TRBV4-1 and TRBJ2-7; perhaps TRBD1 as D (6 bases). V lost 0 bases and J lost 3, with 12 bases in between. CDR3 length: 15 residues. Germline CDR1 reads MGHRA; CDR2 reads YSYEKL. In DNA form, the CDR3 reads TGCGCCAGCAGCCAAGACCTGGGACAAATCTACGAGCAGTACTTC. Protein sequence: CASSQDLGQIYEQYF.

CDR3 DNA sequence: TGTGCCATCAGCGAAGAACTAGCGGGAGCATTGTTTGGTCGGTCTTACGAGCAGTACTTC. Amino acids: CAISEELAGALFGRSYEQYF. The rearrangement links TRBV10-3 to TRBJ2-7, with TRBD2 matching 11 bases. The CDR3 loop spans 20 amino acids. V gave up 6 bases and J gave up 4 bases; unmatched junction bases: 23. Germline V gene lookup returns CDR1 ENHRY and CDR2 SYGVKD.

This chain links TRBV6-5 with TRBJ2-7; TRBD2 agrees at 7 bases. The length of the CDR3 is 15 residues. With V trimmed by 4 bases and J by 5 bases, 11 bases remained unmatched. Germline lookup yields CDR1 MNHEY and CDR2 SVGAGI. CDR3 DNA: TGTGCCAGCAGTTCCCTTGGGGCGGGAGAAAACGAGCAGTACTTC. Amino acid sequence: CASSSLGAGENEQYF.

V and J are TRBV7-2 and TRBJ2-2; 11 nucleotides match TRBD2. The germline gives CDR1 SGHTA, CDR2 FQGNSA. This CDR3 has 17 amino acids. The V and J ends lost 6 bases and 7 bases, in that order; junction bases with no gene match: 13. CDR3 amino acids: CASSFASGRHPVGELFF. The CDR3 DNA is TGTGCCAGCAGTTTTGCTAGCGGGAGGCACCCGGTCGGGGAGCTGTTTTTT. The full variable domain, rest sourced from reference TRBV7-2 and TRBJ2-2, is GAGVSQSPSNKVTEKGKDVELRCDPISGHTALYWYRQSLGQGLEFLIYFQGNSAPDKSGLPSDRFSAERTGGSVSTLTIQRTQQEDSAVYLCASSFASGRHPVGELFFGEGSRLTVL.

The CDR3 DNA is TGTGCCAGTAGTCCGGAAGGGGGAGAGAACACCGGGGAGCTGTTTTTT. Translating it yields CASSPEGGENTGELFF. This rearrangement joins TRBV19 to TRBJ2-2; a possible D gene is TRBD1 (6 bases). V lost 5 bases to trimming and J lost 1 base, with 14 bases between them. This CDR3 spans 16 amino acids. Germline V lookup: CDR1 LNHDA, CDR2 SQIVND (reference sequence).

A note on this clone: Relative to the germline gene, one junction end is altered; a read error may explain this. The gene calls are TRBV5-6 and TRBJ2-7; 14 nucleotides align to TRBD2. CDR3 length: 12 amino acids. Germline V gives CDR1 SGHDT, CDR2 YYEEEE. The CDR3 is CASSLGLAGGDF. For the CDR3, the DNA is TGTGCCAGCAGCTTGGGACTAGCGGGAGGGGACTTC.